These 31 T cell receptor beta chains were all obtained from the same sample, sequenced in a study of T-cell reconstitution after alpha-beta-depleted transplantation in children. Unique molecular identifiers featured in how the TCRbeta library was prepared. In TCRdb, the PCR reads were re-called with MiXCR into one record per CDR3 protein. The data contain a few hundred thousand distinct CDR3 sequences, roughly 17% of them seen just once; the ten biggest clones take up under 30%. Sequenced here: PBMCs, mostly from graft donor cells, sampled 360 days after TCRalphabeta/CD19-depleted stem cell transplant. These receptors were obtained from a boy less than two years old who had a stem cell transplant for Wiskott-Aldrich syndrome, so the T cells may come from the graft donor.

This clonotype was found a few times. The V gene is TRBV28, the J gene TRBJ2-3; D may be TRBD1 (6 bases). Germline V gives CDR1 MDHEN, CDR2 SYDVKM. The CDR3 spans 15 residues. With 5 bases removed from V and 0 bases from J, the gap between germline ends came to 12 bases. The CDR3 nucleotides read TGTGCCAGCAGTCGACAGGACACTAGCACAGATACGCAGTATTTT. Amino acids: CASSRQDTSTDTQYF.

CDR3 coding DNA: TGTGCCAGCAGTTACCGCAGGGGGCGGGCAGATACGCAGTATTTT. It encodes CASSYRRGRADTQYF. V gene TRBV6-5 combines with J gene TRBJ2-3, with 8 bases identical to TRBD1. CDR1 MNHEY and CDR2 SVGAGI come from the germline V gene. The CDR3 runs 15 residues. With V trimmed by 2 bases and J by 4 bases, 5 bases remained unmatched.

The chain has TRBV24-1 and TRBJ2-5; possibly TRBD1 for D (6 bases). The V gene's germline CDR1 is KGHDR and CDR2 SFDVKD. The V end was cut by 6 bases, the J end by 7 bases, with 11 bases between. CDR3 length equals 12 residues. The CDR3 sequence is CATSSTGGTQYF. CDR3 DNA sequence: TGTGCCACCAGTTCGACAGGAGGGACCCAGTACTTC.

This chain uses TRBV6-5 with TRBJ1-1; D not resolved. The germline CDR1 and CDR2 sequences are MNHEY and SVGAGI. CDR3 length equals 13 residues. V was shortened by 4 bases and J by 1 base, with 7 bases between the two germline ends. The CDR3 reads CASSSRWNTEAFF. CDR3 coding DNA: TGTGCCAGCAGTTCCCGATGGAACACTGAAGCTTTCTTT.

The rearrangement links TRBV6-5 to TRBJ1-6, with no clear D. Trimming pared 6 bases from V and 8 bases from J, leaving 11 bases between. The germline gives CDR1 MNHEY, CDR2 SVGAGI. The CDR3 is 13 amino acids. The CDR3 DNA is TGTGCCAGCAGCTCTAGGGAGTATTCACCCCTCCACTTT. This codes for CASSSREYSPLHF.

The J gene is TRBJ2-2, the V gene TRBV28; D tentatively fits TRBD1 or TRBD2 (5 bases each). V lost 4 bases, J lost 4 bases, and 16 bases lay in between. The germline V gene encodes CDR1 MDHEN and CDR2 SYDVKM. This CDR3 contains 16 residues. The CDR3 region has the DNA TGTGCCAGCAGTTCCACCGGGACGGAAATCACCGGGGAGCTGTTTTTT. Encoded protein: CASSSTGTEITGELFF.

This clonotype was picked up many times. CDR3: CASSLGARYEQYF. In DNA form, the CDR3 reads TGCGCCAGCAGCTTGGGAGCGAGATACGAGCAGTACTTC. The chain recombines TRBV5-1 with TRBJ2-7; no clear D. Deletions cut 0 bases from V and 4 bases from J, with 8 bases between. The CDR3 is made up of 13 amino acids. Germline CDR1 SGHRS, CDR2 YFSETQ.

This clonotype has a handful of counts. This sequence joins TRBV11-2 and TRBJ1-6; tentatively, D is TRBD1 (6 bases). CDR3 length: 15 amino acids. Germline CDR1 SGHAT, CDR2 FQNNGV. Between the trimmed V and J ends, which lost 5 bases and 7 bases, there was a span of 15 bases. DNA for the CDR3: TGTGCCAGCAGCCTACGGGGGGCCACAAATTCACCCCTCCACTTT. This gives the protein CASSLRGATNSPLHF.

The V gene is TRBV24-1, the J gene TRBJ2-1, with 7 bases identical to TRBD1. CDR3 size: 16 residues. The germline V gene has CDR1 KGHDR and CDR2 SFDVKD. V shed 0 bases and J 0 bases; nucleotides not matched to a gene: 1. The CDR3 loop reads CATSDLAGGSYNEQFF. The CDR3 coding sequence is TGTGCCACCAGTGATTTGGCAGGGGGCTCCTACAATGAGCAGTTCTTC.

J is TRBJ2-5 and V is TRBV20-1; 7 bases agree with TRBD2. CDR3 length: 15 residues. After removal of 3 bases from V and 4 bases from J, the junction contained 11 bases not matched to a gene. Germline V gene data show CDR1 as DFQATT and CDR2 as SNEGSKA (reference sequence). DNA for the CDR3: TGCAGTGCTAGGCGGTTCCGGGAGGCGGGAGAGACCCAGTACTTC. This sequence encodes CSARRFREAGETQYF.

V usage is TRBV20-1 and J usage is TRBJ2-6; D is undetermined. Trimming pared 0 bases from V and 5 bases from J, leaving 14 bases between. CDR1 and CDR2 from the germline V gene are DFQATT and SNEGSKA (reference sequence). CDR3 length equals 16 residues. The CDR3 protein is CSARDAIRKRANVLTF. The CDR3 nucleotides are TGCAGTGCTAGAGACGCCATTCGGAAGCGGGCCAACGTCCTGACTTTC.

Note on this clonotype: One base away lies a much larger clone, so this may be a sequencing read error. The chain couples TRBV12-3 or TRBV12-4 to TRBJ2-5, with a tentative D call TRBD2 (6 bases). The CDR3 loop spans 14 amino acids. The CDR3 coding sequence is TGTGTCAGCAGTTTATGGGGGGTTAGGCAGACCCAGTACTTC. Its protein is CVSSLWGVRQTQYF.

In its sample, this clonotype was seen many times. V usage is TRBV10-3 and J usage is TRBJ2-1; 12 bases map to TRBD2. The CDR3 totals 17 residues. V was clipped by 0 bases and J by 5 bases; unmatched bases: 5. Germline assignment: CDR1 ENHRY and CDR2 SYGVKD. CDR3 sequence (DNA): TGTGCCATCAGTGAGTCCCTAGCGGGGGGGCCCAACAATGAGCAGTTCTTC. Protein sequence: CAISESLAGGPNNEQFF.

This rearrangement joins TRBV6-2 or TRBV6-3 to TRBJ2-1, with a possible D match to TRBD1 (5 bases). Trimming left V 0 bases short and J 5 bases short, with 17 bases between. CDR1 is MNHEY and CDR2 is SVGEGT in the germline V gene. CDR3 length: 17 amino acids. The CDR3 loop is CASSYSVRGKSDNEQFF. CDR3 coding DNA: TGTGCCAGCAGTTACTCGGTAAGGGGAAAGTCGGACAATGAGCAGTTCTTC.

The chain uses TRBV7-6 and TRBJ2-5; D gene uncertain. V lost 3 bases and J lost 5, with 7 bases in between. The germline CDR1 and CDR2 sequences are SGHVS and FNYEAQ. The CDR3 extends over 12 amino acids. The CDR3 reads CASSFDPETQYF. The CDR3 DNA reads TGTGCCAGCAGCTTTGACCCTGAGACCCAGTACTTC.

V usage is TRBV29-1 and J usage is TRBJ2-2; TRBD2 might be the D (5 bases). Trimming cost V 4 bases and J 4 bases, with 13 bases left between them. In germline, CDR1 is SQVTM, CDR2 ANQGSEA. The CDR3 consists of 14 residues. Here the CDR3 DNA reads TGCAGCGTTGGTTGGGTGAGCGGCACCGGGGAGCTGTTTTTT. This sequence encodes CSVGWVSGTGELFF.

This clonotype was seen a few times. V is TRBV9 and J is TRBJ1-6; D perhaps matches TRBD1 (5 bases). CDR3 length: 14 amino acids. The germline V gene encodes CDR1 SGDLS and CDR2 YYNGEE. V lost 4 bases, J lost 2 bases, and 7 bases lay in between. The CDR3 DNA reads as TGTGCCAGCAGCCCGGGACCCTATAATTCACCCCTCCACTTT. Protein sequence: CASSPGPYNSPLHF.

A few counts support this clonotype. This chain connects TRBV11-2 to TRBJ2-7; D perhaps matches TRBD1 (6 bases). V dropped 6 bases and J dropped 1 base, with 22 bases sitting between them. Germline values: CDR1 SGHAT, CDR2 FQNNGV. This CDR3 is 17 amino acids long. The CDR3 is CASRLTHDRHFSYEQYF. CDR3 coding DNA: TGTGCCAGCAGACTTACCCATGACAGGCACTTTTCCTACGAGCAGTACTTC.

V gene TRBV11-2 combines with J gene TRBJ2-7, with D perhaps TRBD1 (5 bases). Trimming left V 3 bases short and J 2 bases short, with 14 bases between. Germline loops: CDR1 SGHAT, CDR2 FQNNGV. The CDR3 consists of 15 residues. The CDR3 region is CASSFPWGRAYEQYF. The DNA for the CDR3 is TGTGCCAGCAGCTTTCCATGGGGCAGGGCCTACGAGCAGTACTTC.

This clonotype was observed many times. The rearrangement joins TRBV3-1 to TRBJ2-1, with TRBD2 identical over 7 bases. J lost 8 bases, V lost 4 bases, and 17 bases had no gene match. The CDR3 extends over 17 amino acids. Germline loops: CDR1 LGHDT, CDR2 YNNKEL (reference sequence). CDR3 DNA: TGTGCCAGCAGCCGAACCCCGGACGGGGGGTTCATGGATGAGCAGTTCTTC. Amino acids: CASSRTPDGGFMDEQFF.

This clonotype was picked up a small number of times. The genes are TRBV28 and TRBJ2-3; 11 nucleotides align to TRBD1. CDR1 and CDR2 (germline): MDHEN, SYDVKM. V lost 4 bases to trimming and J lost 3 bases; unmatched junction nucleotides: 3. This CDR3 is built from 15 residues. The DNA of the CDR3 is TGTGCCAGCAGTTCCCGGGACAGGGGGACAGATACGCAGTATTTT. This translates into CASSSRDRGTDTQYF.

V gene TRBV24-1 combines with J gene TRBJ1-2, with 9 bases aligning to TRBD1. Germline V gene lookup returns CDR1 KGHDR and CDR2 SFDVKD. Losses at the gene ends were 7 bases for V and 2 bases for J; bases not matched to a gene: 10. The CDR3 sequence is 16 residues long. For the CDR3, the DNA is TGTGCCACCAGCCCGACCACAGGGGGCGGGAACTATGGCTACACCTTC. Translating gives CATSPTTGGGNYGYTF.

V gene TRBV30 combines with J gene TRBJ2-1; the D is unclear. Germline lookup yields CDR1 GTSNPN and CDR2 SVGIG (reference sequence). The length of the CDR3 is 11 residues. The V gene lost 1 base and the J gene lost 5 bases, with 3 bases spanning the gap. In DNA form, the CDR3 reads TGTGCCTGGAGTGGGAACAATGAGCAGTTCTTC. Its translation is CAWSGNNEQFF.

V and J are TRBV20-1 and TRBJ2-7, with D perhaps matching TRBD2 (5 bases). The V gene lost 3 bases and the J gene lost 4 bases, with 16 bases spanning the gap. This CDR3 is built from 14 residues. CDR1 DFQATT and CDR2 SNEGSKA come from the germline V gene (reference sequence). The CDR3 nucleotides read TGCAGTGCTAGGGGCCAGCGGAGACCTTACGAGCAGTACTTC. Protein sequence: CSARGQRRPYEQYF.

This clonotype was found a few times. V gene TRBV5-5 combines with J gene TRBJ2-2, with D perhaps being TRBD1 or TRBD2 (5 bases each). This CDR3 spans 15 amino acids. CDR1 is SGHKS and CDR2 is YYEKEE in the germline V gene (reference sequence). V lost 4 bases and J lost 7, with 17 bases in between. CDR3 DNA: TGTGCCAGCAGCACAGGACCGGGACGGGGCGGGGAGCTGTTTTTT. Its translation: CASSTGPGRGGELFF.

In its sample, this clonotype was seen a few times. The chain recombines TRBV10-3 with TRBJ2-1; perhaps TRBD2 as D (7 bases). Germline-derived CDR1 and CDR2 are ENHRY and SYGVKD. Trimming removed 8 bases at V and 1 base at J, with 15 bases between. The CDR3 length is 15 residues. The CDR3 here is CAIRGALPSYNEQFF. The CDR3 DNA reads TGTGCCATCCGGGGGGCACTACCATCCTACAATGAGCAGTTCTTC.

This clonotype was seen only a few times. V usage is TRBV20-1 and J usage is TRBJ1-6; D might be TRBD1 (6 bases). Germline CDR1 DFQATT, CDR2 SNEGSKA (reference sequence). Trimming cost V 6 bases and J 6 bases, with 15 bases left between them. The CDR3 is made up of 14 amino acids. This chain's CDR3 is CSASGGGFNSPLHF. CDR3 nucleotides: TGCAGTGCCAGTGGAGGGGGTTTTAATTCACCCCTCCACTTT.

The rearrangement uses TRBV4-3 and TRBJ2-3; D uncertain. Per the germline V gene, CDR1 is LGHNA and CDR2 is YSLEER. CDR3 length equals 14 residues. The V end was cut by 0 bases, the J end by 2 bases, with 6 bases between. As DNA, the CDR3 is TGCGCCAGCAGCCAAGACGACCCCACAGATACGCAGTATTTT. Protein sequence: CASSQDDPTDTQYF.

This clonotype was seen at least ten times. The chain is built from TRBV18 and TRBJ1-1; perhaps TRBD1 as D (6 bases). CDR3 length equals 14 residues. V was pared by 6 bases and J by 4 bases, with 15 bases between. Germline lookup yields CDR1 KGHSH and CDR2 LQKENI. Here the CDR3 DNA reads TGTGCCAGCTCCTCGGACAGCCCCAGCACTGAAGCTTTCTTT. Translated, it gives CASSSDSPSTEAFF.

The chain recombines TRBV15 with TRBJ1-2, with D possibly being TRBD1 (6 bases). The length of the CDR3 is 15 residues. Germline CDR1 LNHNV, CDR2 YYDKDF (reference sequence). V dropped 0 bases and J dropped 2 bases, with 10 bases sitting between them. CDR3 coding DNA: TGTGCCACCAGCAGAGAGATAGGGGGGAACTATGGCTACACCTTC. This gives the protein CATSREIGGNYGYTF.

This clonotype was recorded a few times. V gene TRBV20-1 combines with J gene TRBJ2-1; no definite D call. V was clipped by 3 bases and J by 2 bases, with 14 bases between them. The CDR3 covers 15 residues. Germline V CDR1 and CDR2: DFQATT, SNEGSKA (reference sequence). CDR3 in amino acids: CSASLARPPYNEQFF. DNA of the CDR3: TGCAGTGCTAGCCTCGCTAGGCCCCCCTACAATGAGCAGTTCTTC.